The rows below give T cell receptor beta chains drawn from one sample of a study of metastatic and nonmetastatic thyroid tumors. TCRdb ran MiXCR on the PCR reads. The data contain 30,000 to 40,000 clones, about a sixth of them singletons. The sample comprised blood. These receptors originate from a female donor with papillary thyroid cancer or a benign thyroid nodule (not recorded which). Some clones in this sample may be carry-over from other donors' samples. Both conserved end residues are part of each CDR3. Fields, in order: CDR3 protein, V gene, J gene.

CASSTPLRGGYEQYF	TRBV28	TRBJ2-7
CSARDQGDGYTF	TRBV20-1	TRBJ1-2
CSAARAGSSRETQYF	TRBV20-1	TRBJ2-5
CASRGVDGRSYEQYF	TRBV2	TRBJ2-7
CSALRPRGRGNTEAFF	TRBV20-1	TRBJ1-1
CASSRISGSNTGELFF	TRBV2	TRBJ2-2
CASSLSGATGELFF	TRBV7-8	TRBJ2-2
CASSPSLAAINEQFF	TRBV7-2	TRBJ2-1
CASSVGGLAGTETQYF	TRBV9	TRBJ2-5
CASSPRRQGETQYF	TRBV18	TRBJ2-5
CASKGSGGPYEQYF	TRBV6-1	TRBJ2-7
CSAKKGGRYNNEQFF	TRBV20-1	TRBJ2-1
CATERGGTINQPQHF	TRBV28	TRBJ1-5
CASFRDRANEQFF	TRBV18	TRBJ2-1
CATRRETGAYGYTF	TRBV27	TRBJ1-2
CASSQDERYGYTF	TRBV3-1	TRBJ1-2
CASRRDVNTGELFF	TRBV11-3	TRBJ2-2
CSVDGTSGSVYEQYF	TRBV20-1	TRBJ2-7
CSATDPAGGNTIYF	TRBV20-1	TRBJ1-3
CASSPQLWGTEAFF	TRBV12-3/TRBV12-4	TRBJ1-1
CASSRQVANSPLHF	TRBV6-1	TRBJ1-6
CSARDGGELGYGYTF	TRBV20-1	TRBJ1-2
CATSDTGTGGRETQYF	TRBV24-1	TRBJ2-5
CATSDPSIGLATDTQYF	TRBV24-1	TRBJ2-3
CATSRDRMTSPMEVGQFF	TRBV15	TRBJ2-1